The 7 T cell receptor beta chains given below trace back to one sample, sequenced in a study of blood T cell repertoires in COVID-19. Generated by immunoSEQ multiplex PCR, the TCRdb table keeps only in-frame clones and is missing some. The data hold 220,000 or so clones, with 80% to 85% observed a single time. The sequenced material came from PBMCs or T cells enriched from blood (not recorded which). The receptors were sampled from a middle-aged woman who had recovered from COVID-19.

The chain is built from TRBV5-1 and TRBJ1-6; no definite D call. The CDR3 extends over 14 amino acids. Germline V CDR1 and CDR2: SGHRS, YFSETQ. Trimming pared 0 bases from V and 7 bases from J, leaving 8 bases between. This CDR3 reads CASSLETKNSPLHF. In nucleotides, the CDR3 is TGCGCCAGCAGCTTGGAAACTAAAAATTCACCCCTCCACTTT.

The chain combines TRBV15 with TRBJ2-3; no firm D call. Per germline, CDR1 LNHNV and CDR2 YYDKDF (reference sequence). CDR3 size: 12 residues. Trimming removed 3 bases from V and 10 bases from J, with 11 bases in between. This CDR3 reads CATSSRWLSQYF. In DNA, the CDR3 is TGTGCCACCAGCAGTCGGTGGTTGTCGCAGTATTTT.

As DNA, the CDR3 is TGTGCCAGCAGCTTAGTGACAGGGAGTTACAATGAGCAGTTCTTC. Its protein is CASSLVTGSYNEQFF. The chain combines TRBV13 with TRBJ2-1, with 7 positions matching TRBD1. Germline trimming cut 1 base from V and 4 bases from J; bases unmatched to any gene: 4. The CDR3 extends over 15 amino acids. Germline V gene lookup returns CDR1 PRHDT and CDR2 FYEKMQ (reference sequence).

This clone was detected only a few times. The V call is TRBV10-2, the J call TRBJ1-1; no definite D call. Trimming pared 4 bases from V and 7 bases from J, leaving 7 bases between. The CDR3 length is 11 residues. The V gene's germline CDR1 is WSHSY and CDR2 SAAADI. The CDR3 spells CASSASGEAFF. CDR3 in DNA: TGCGCCAGCAGTGCCTCCGGTGAAGCTTTCTTT.

This rearrangement joins TRBV18 to TRBJ1-1, with a weak D call TRBD1 (5 bases). V lost 2 bases and J lost 1, with 11 bases in between. This CDR3 region has 15 residues. Per the germline V gene, CDR1 is KGHSH and CDR2 is LQKENI. CDR3 in amino acids: CASSPTGTGNTEAFF. For the CDR3, the DNA is TGTGCCAGCTCACCAACCGGGACTGGGAACACTGAAGCTTTCTTT.

The chain carries TRBV19 and TRBJ1-2, with D uncertain. The length of the CDR3 is 15 residues. Trimming took off 4 bases at V and 7 bases at J, with 19 bases between the two ends. The germline V gene encodes CDR1 LNHDA and CDR2 SQIVND (reference sequence). The CDR3 bases are TGTGCCAGTAGTAGTCCCGGTGTGCTGGTTGCTGGCTACACCTTC. It encodes CASSSPGVLVAGYTF.

CDR3 in DNA: TGTGCCAGCAGCCAAGGGGACATAGCGGGAGCCTACGAGCAGTACTTC. This translates into CASSQGDIAGAYEQYF. The V and J genes are TRBV4-2 and TRBJ2-7; 9 bases align to TRBD2. The length of the CDR3 is 16 residues. V lost 1 base, J lost 2 bases, and 6 bases stayed unmatched. CDR1 LGHNA and CDR2 YNFKEQ come from the germline V gene.